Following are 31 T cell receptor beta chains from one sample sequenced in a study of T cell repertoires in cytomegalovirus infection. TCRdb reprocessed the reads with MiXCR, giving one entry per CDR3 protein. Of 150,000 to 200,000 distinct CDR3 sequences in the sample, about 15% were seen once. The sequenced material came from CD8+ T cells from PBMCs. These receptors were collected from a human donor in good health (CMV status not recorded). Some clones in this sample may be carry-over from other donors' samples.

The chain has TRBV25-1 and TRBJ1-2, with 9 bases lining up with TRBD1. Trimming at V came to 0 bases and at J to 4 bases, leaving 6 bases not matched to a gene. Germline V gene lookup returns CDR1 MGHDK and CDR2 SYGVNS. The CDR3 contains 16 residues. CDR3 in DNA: TGTGCCAGCAGTGAATACTCCCCGGGACAGGGCTATGGCTACACCTTC. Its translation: CASSEYSPGQGYGYTF.

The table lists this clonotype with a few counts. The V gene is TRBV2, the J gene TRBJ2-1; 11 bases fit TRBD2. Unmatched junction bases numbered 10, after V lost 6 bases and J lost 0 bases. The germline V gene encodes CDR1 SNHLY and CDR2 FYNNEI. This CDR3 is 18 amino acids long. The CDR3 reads CASSPMRLAGSSYNEQFF. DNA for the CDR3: TGTGCCAGCAGCCCAATGAGACTAGCGGGGTCCTCCTACAATGAGCAGTTCTTC.

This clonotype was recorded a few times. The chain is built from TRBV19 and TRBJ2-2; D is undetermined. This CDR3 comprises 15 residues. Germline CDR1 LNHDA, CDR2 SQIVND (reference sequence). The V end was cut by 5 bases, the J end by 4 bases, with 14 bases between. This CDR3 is CASSPRCICTGELFF. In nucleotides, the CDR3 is TGTGCCAGTAGTCCCCGTTGCATCTGCACCGGGGAGCTGTTTTTT.

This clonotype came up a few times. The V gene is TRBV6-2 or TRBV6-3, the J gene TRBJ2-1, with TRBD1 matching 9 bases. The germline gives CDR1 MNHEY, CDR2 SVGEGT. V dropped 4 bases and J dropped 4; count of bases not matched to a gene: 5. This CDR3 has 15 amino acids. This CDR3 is CASSFNRGLYNEQFF. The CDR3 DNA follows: TGTGCCAGCAGTTTCAACAGGGGGCTTTACAATGAGCAGTTCTTC.

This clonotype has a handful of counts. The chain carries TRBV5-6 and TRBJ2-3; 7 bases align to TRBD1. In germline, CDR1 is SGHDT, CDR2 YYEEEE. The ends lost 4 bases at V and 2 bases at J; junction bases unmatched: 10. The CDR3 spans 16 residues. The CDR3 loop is CASSTWDRTLTDTQYF. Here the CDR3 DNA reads TGTGCCAGCAGCACCTGGGACAGAACCCTCACAGATACGCAGTATTTT.

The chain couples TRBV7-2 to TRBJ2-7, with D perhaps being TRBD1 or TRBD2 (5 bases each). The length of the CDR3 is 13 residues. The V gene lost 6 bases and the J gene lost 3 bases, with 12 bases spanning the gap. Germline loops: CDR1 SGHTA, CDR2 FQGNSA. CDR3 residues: CASRGTPNYEQYF. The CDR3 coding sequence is TGTGCCAGCAGAGGGACCCCAAACTACGAGCAGTACTTC.

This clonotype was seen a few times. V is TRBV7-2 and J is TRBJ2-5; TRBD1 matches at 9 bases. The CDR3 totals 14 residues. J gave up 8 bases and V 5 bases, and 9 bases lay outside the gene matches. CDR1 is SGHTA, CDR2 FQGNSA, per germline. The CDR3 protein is CASSAQGAPHTQYF. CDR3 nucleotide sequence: TGTGCCAGCAGCGCACAGGGGGCACCCCATACCCAGTACTTC.

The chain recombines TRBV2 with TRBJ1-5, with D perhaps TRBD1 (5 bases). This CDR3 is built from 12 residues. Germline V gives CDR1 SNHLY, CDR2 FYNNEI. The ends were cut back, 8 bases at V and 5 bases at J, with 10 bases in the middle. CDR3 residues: CASGGSYQPQHF. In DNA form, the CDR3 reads TGTGCCAGCGGGGGTTCTTATCAGCCCCAGCATTTT. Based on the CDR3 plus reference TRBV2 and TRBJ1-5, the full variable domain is EPEVTQTPSHQVTQMGQEVILRCVPISNHLYFYWYRQILGQKVEFLVSFYNNEISEKSEIFDDQFSVERPDGSNFTLKIRSTKLEDSAMYFCASGGSYQPQHFGDGTRLSIL.

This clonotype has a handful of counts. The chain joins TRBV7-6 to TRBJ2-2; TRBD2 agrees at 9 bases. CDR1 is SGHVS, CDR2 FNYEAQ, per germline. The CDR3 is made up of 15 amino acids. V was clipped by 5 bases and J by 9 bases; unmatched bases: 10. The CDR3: CASSPVVAGARELFF. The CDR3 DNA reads TGTGCCAGCAGCCCGGTGGTAGCGGGGGCTAGGGAGCTGTTTTTT.

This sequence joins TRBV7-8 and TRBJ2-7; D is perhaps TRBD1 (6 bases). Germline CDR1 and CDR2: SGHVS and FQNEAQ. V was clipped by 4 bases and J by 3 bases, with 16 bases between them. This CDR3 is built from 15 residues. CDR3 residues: CASSSLLGAYYEQYF. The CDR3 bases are TGTGCCAGCAGCTCTTTGTTGGGGGCTTACTACGAGCAGTACTTC.

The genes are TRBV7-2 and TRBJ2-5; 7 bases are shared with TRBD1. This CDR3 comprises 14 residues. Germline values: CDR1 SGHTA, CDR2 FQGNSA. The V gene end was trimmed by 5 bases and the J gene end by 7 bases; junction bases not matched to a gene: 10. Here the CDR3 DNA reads TGTGCCAGCAGCAATACAGGGGACCGGGGGACCCAGTACTTC. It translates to CASSNTGDRGTQYF.

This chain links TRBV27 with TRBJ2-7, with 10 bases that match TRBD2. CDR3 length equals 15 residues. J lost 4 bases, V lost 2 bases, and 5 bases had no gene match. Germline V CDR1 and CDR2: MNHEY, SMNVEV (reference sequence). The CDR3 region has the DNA TGTGCCAGCAGTTTACAACTAGCGGGGCCTTACGAGCAGTACTTC. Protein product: CASSLQLAGPYEQYF.

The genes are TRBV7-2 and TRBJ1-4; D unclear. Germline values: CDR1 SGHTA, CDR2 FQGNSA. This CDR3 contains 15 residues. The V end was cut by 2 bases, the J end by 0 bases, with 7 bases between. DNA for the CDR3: TGTGCCAGCAGCTTATTGAGTGCAACTAATGAAAAACTGTTTTTT. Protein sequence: CASSLLSATNEKLFF.

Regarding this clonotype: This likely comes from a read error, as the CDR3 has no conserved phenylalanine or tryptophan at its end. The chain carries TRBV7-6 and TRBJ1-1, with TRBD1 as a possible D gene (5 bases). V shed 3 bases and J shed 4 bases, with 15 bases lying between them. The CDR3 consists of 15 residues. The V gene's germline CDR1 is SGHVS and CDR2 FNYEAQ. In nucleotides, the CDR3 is TGTGCCAGCAGCTTGGGACGCTATTCGGGCACTGAAGCTTTCCTT. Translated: CASSLGRYSGTEAFL.

The CDR3 DNA is TGTGCCAGCAGCGTCACTAGCAAGAATGAGCAGTTCTTC. It encodes CASSVTSKNEQFF. This chain joins TRBV7-6 and TRBJ2-1, with a possible D match to TRBD2 (6 bases). Germline-derived CDR1 and CDR2 are SGHVS and FNYEAQ. The CDR3 has 13 amino acids. V was clipped by 5 bases and J by 7 bases, with 12 bases between them. Combining the CDR3 with reference TRBV7-6 and TRBJ2-1 gives the whole variable domain GAGVSQSPRYKVTKRGQDVALRCDPISGHVSLYWYRQALGQGPEFLTYFNYEAQQDKSGLPNDRFSAERPEGSISTLTIQRTEQRDSAMYRCASSVTSKNEQFFGPGTRLTVL.

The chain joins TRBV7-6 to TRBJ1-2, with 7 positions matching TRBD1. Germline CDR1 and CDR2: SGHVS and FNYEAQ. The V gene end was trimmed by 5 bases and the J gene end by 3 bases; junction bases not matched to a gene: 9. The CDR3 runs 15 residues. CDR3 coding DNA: TGTGCCAGCAGCGCAAGCCGGGACAGAGACTATGGCTACACCTTC. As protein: CASSASRDRDYGYTF.

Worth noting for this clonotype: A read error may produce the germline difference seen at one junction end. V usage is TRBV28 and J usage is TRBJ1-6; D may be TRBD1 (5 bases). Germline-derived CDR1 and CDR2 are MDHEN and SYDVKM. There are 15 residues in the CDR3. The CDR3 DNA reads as TGTGCCAGCAGTCCCGACAGATCCTTTAATTCACCCCTCCACTTT. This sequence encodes CASSPDRSFNSPLHF.

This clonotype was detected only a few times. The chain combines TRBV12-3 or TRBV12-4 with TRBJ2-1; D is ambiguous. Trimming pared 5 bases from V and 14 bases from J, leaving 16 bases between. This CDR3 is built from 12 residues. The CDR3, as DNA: TGTGCCAGCAGTCCTGACGACGGTAATAAGTTCTTC. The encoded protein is CASSPDDGNKFF.

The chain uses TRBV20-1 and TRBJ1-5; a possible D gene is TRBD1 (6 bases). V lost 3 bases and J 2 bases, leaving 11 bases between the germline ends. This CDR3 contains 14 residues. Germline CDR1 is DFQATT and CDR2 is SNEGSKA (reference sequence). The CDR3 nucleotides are TGCAGTGCTAGGACAGGTTATGGCAATCAGCCCCAGCATTTT. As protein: CSARTGYGNQPQHF.

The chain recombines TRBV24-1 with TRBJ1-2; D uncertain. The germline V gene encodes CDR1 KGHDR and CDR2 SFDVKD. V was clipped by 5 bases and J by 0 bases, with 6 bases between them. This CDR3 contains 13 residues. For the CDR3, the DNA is TGTGCCACCAGTGTTGCAGCTAACTATGGCTACACCTTC. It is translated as CATSVAANYGYTF.

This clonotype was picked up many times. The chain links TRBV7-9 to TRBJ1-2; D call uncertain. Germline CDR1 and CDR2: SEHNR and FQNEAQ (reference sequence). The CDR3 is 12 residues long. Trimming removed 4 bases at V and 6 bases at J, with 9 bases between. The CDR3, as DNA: TGTGCCAGCAGCTCCCTAACAGATGGCTACACCTTC. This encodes CASSSLTDGYTF.

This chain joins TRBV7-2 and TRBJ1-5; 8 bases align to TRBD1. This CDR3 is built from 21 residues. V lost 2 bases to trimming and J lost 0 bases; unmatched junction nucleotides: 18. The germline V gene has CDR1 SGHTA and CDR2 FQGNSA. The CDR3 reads CASSLIPGTDRVGLSNQPQHF. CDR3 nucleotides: TGTGCCAGCAGCTTAATCCCTGGGACGGACAGGGTCGGACTTAGCAATCAGCCCCAGCATTTT.

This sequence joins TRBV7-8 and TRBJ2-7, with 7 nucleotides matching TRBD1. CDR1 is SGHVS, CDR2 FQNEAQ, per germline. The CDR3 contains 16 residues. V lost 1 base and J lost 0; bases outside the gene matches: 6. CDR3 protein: CASSLVGQINSYEQYF. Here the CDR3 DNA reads TGTGCCAGCAGCTTAGTGGGACAGATAAACTCCTACGAGCAGTACTTC.

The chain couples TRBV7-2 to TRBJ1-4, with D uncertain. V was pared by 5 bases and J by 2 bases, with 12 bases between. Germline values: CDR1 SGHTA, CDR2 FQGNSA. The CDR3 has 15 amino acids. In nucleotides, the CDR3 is TGTGCCAGCAGCGCCGTGGTTGGGACTAATGAAAAACTGTTTTTT. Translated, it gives CASSAVVGTNEKLFF.

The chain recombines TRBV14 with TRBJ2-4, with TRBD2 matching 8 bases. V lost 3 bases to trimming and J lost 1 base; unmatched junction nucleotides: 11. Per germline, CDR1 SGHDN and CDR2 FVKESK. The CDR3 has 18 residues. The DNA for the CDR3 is TGTGCCAGCAGCCACGGGAGGGGTTGGGCATCCGCCAAAAACATTCAGTACTTC. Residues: CASSHGRGWASAKNIQYF.

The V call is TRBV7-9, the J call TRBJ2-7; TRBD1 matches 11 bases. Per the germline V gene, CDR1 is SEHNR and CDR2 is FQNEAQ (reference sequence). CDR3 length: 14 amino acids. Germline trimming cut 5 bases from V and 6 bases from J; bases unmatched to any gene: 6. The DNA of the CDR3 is TGTGCCAGCAGCCGAGGGACAGGGGGGATCGAGCAGTACTTC. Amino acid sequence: CASSRGTGGIEQYF. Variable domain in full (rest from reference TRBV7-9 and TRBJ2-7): DTGVSQNPRHKITKRGQNVTFRCDPISEHNRLYWYRQTLGQGPEFLTYFQNEAQLEKSRLLSDRFSAERPKGSFSTLEIQRTEQGDSAMYLCASSRGTGGIEQYFGPGTRLTVT.

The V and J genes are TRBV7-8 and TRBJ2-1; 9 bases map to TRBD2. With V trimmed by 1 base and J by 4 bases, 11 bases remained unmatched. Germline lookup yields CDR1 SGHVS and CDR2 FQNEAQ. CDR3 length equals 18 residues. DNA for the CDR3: TGTGCCAGCAGCTTAGAAGGCTTTGCGGGGGGGATATACAATGAGCAGTTCTTC. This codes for CASSLEGFAGGIYNEQFF.

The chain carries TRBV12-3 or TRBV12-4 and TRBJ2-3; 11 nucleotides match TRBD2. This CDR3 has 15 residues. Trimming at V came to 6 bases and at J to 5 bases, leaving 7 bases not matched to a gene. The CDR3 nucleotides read TGTGCCAGCAGCCCGACTAGCGGGGCGGAAGATACGCAGTATTTT. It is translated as CASSPTSGAEDTQYF.

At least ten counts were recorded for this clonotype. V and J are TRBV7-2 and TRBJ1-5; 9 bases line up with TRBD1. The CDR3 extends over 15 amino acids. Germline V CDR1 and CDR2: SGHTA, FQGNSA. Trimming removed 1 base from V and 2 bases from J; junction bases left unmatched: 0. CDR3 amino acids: CASSLGDRGNQPQHF. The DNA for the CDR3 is TGTGCCAGCAGCTTAGGGGACAGGGGCAATCAGCCCCAGCATTTT.

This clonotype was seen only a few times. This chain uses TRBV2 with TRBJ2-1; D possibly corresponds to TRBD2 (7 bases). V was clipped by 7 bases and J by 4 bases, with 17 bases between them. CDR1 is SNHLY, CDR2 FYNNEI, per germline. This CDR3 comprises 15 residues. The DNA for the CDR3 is TGTGCCAGCATCACGGAAGGGGGGGATTACAATGAGCAGTTCTTC. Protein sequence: CASITEGGDYNEQFF.

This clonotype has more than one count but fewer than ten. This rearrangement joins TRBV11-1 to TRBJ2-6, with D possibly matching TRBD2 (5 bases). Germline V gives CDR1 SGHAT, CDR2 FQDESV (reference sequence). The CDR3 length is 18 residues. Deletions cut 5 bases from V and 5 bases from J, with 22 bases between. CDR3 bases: TGTGCCAGCAGCGCCTATCCCGGGATCACCTTAAGGGCCAACGTCCTGACTTTC. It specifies CASSAYPGITLRANVLTF.